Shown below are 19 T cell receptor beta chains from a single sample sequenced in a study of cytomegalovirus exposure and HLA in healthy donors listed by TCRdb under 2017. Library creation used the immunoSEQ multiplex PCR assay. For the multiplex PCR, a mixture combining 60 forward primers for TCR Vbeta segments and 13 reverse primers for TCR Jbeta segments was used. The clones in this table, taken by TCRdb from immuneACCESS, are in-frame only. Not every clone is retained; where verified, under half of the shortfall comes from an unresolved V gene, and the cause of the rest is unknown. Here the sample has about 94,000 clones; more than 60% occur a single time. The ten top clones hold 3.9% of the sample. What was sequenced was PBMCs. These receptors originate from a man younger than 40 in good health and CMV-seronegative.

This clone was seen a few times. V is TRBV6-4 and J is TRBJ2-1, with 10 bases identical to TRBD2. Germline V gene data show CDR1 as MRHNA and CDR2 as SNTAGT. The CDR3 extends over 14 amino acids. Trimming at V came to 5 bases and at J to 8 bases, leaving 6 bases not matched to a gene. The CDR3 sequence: CASSPSSGSDEQFF. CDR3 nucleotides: TGTGCCAGCAGTCCGTCTAGCGGGAGTGATGAGCAGTTCTTC.

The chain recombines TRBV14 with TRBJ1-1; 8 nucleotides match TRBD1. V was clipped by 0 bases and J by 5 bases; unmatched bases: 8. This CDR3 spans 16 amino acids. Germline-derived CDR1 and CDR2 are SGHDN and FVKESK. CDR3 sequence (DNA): TGTGCCAGCAGCCAAGATCACACAGGGGGAGGGACTGAAGCTTTCTTT. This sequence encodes CASSQDHTGGGTEAFF.

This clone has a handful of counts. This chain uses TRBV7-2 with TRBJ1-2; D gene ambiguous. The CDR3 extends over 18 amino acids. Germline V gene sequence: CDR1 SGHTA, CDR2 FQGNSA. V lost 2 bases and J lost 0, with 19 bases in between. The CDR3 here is CASSLIMGGPSTNYGYTF. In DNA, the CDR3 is TGTGCCAGCAGCTTAATAATGGGCGGGCCGTCGACTAACTATGGCTACACCTTC.

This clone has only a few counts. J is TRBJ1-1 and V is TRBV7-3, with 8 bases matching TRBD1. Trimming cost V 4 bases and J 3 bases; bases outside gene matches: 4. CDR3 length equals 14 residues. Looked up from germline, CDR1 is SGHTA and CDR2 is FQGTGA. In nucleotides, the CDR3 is TGTGCCAGCAGCTCGACAGGGGTCGACACTGAAGCTTTCTTT. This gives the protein CASSSTGVDTEAFF.

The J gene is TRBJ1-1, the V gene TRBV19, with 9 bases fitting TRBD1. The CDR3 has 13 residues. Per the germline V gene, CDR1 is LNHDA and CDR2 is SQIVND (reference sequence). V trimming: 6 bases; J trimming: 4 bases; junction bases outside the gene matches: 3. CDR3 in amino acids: CASRTGGGTEAFF. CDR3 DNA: TGTGCCAGTAGAACAGGGGGCGGCACTGAAGCTTTCTTT.

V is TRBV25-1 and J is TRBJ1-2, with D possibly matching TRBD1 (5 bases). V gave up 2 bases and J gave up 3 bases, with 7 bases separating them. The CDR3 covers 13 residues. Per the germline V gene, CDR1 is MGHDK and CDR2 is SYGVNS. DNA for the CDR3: TGTGCCAGCAGTGAACAGGGCTACTATGGCTACACCTTC. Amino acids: CASSEQGYYGYTF.

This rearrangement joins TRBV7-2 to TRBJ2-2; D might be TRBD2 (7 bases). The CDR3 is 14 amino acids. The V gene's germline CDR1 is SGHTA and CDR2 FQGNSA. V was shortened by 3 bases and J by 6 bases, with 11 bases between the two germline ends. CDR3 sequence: CASSLWGGSGELFF. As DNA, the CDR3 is TGTGCCAGCAGCTTGTGGGGGGGCTCCGGGGAGCTGTTTTTT.

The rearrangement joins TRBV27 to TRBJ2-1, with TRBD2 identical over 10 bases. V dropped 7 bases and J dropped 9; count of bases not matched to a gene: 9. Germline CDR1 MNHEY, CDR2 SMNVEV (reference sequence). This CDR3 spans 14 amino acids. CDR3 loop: CASILVAGGIEQFF. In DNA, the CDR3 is TGTGCCAGCATCTTGGTAGCGGGAGGTATTGAGCAGTTCTTC.

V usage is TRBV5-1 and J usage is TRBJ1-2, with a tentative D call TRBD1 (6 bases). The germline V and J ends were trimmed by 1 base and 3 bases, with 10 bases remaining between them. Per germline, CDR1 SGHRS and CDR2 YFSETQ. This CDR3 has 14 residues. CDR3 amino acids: CASSLSGVDYGYTF. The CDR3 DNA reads TGCGCCAGCAGCTTGTCAGGGGTAGACTATGGCTACACCTTC. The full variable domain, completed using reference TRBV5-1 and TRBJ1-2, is KAGVTQTPRYLIKTRGQQVTLSCSPISGHRSVSWYQQTPGQGLQFLFEYFSETQRNKGNFPGRFSGRQFSNSRSEMNVSTLELGDSALYLCASSLSGVDYGYTFGSGTRLTVV.

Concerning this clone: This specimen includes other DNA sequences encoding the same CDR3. This chain's CDR3 is CASSWSGTGELFF. The DNA for the CDR3 is TGTGCCAGCAGCTGGTCGGGTACTGGGGAGCTGTTTTTT. The genes are TRBV11-2 and TRBJ2-2; no definite D call. Trimming removed 4 bases from V and 8 bases from J, with 11 bases in between. Germline V gene sequence: CDR1 SGHAT, CDR2 FQNNGV. This CDR3 comprises 13 residues.

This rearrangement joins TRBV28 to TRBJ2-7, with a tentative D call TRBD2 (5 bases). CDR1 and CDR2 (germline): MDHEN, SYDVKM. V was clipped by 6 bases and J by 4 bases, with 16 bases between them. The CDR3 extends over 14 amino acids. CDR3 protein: CASSPPRGWYEQYF. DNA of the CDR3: TGTGCCAGCAGCCCCCCTCGGGGTTGGTACGAGCAGTACTTC.

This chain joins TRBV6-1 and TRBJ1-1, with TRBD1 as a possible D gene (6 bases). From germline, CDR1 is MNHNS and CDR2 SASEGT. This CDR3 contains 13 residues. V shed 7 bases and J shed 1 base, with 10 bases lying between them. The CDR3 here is CASNKQGNTEAFF. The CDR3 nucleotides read TGTGCCAGCAACAAACAGGGGAACACTGAAGCTTTCTTT.

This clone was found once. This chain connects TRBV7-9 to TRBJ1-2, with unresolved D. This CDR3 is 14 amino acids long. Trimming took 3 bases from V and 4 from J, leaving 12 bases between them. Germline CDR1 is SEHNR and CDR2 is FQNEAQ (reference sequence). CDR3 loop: CASSFGREVYGYTF. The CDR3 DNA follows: TGTGCCAGCAGCTTTGGCCGGGAGGTCTATGGCTACACCTTC.

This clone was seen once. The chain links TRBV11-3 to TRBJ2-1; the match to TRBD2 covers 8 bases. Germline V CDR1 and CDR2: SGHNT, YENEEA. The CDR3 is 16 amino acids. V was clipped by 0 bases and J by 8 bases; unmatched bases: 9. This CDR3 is CASSLDGREGVDEQFF. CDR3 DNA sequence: TGTGCCAGCAGCTTAGATGGTCGGGAGGGGGTCGATGAGCAGTTCTTC.

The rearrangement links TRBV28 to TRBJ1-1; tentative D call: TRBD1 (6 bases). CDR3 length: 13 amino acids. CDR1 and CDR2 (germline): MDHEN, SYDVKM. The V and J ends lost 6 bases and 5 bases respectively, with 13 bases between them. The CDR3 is CASSQGSRTEAFF. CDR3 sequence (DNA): TGTGCCAGCAGCCAGGGGAGTCGGACTGAAGCTTTCTTT.

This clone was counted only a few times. CDR3 protein: CASSLAGSLTRSDSPLHF. The CDR3 DNA follows: TGCGCCAGCAGCTTAGCCGGCTCCCTTACTAGATCGGATTCACCCCTCCACTTT. The rearrangement joins TRBV5-1 to TRBJ1-6; D gene unclear. The CDR3 consists of 18 residues. Germline V gene data show CDR1 as SGHRS and CDR2 as YFSETQ. The V gene lost 2 bases and the J gene lost 8 bases, with 23 bases spanning the gap.

For the CDR3, the DNA is TGTGCCTGGAGTGTATACATCTGGCAGGGCCGGACTGAAGCTTTCTTT. Its translation: CAWSVYIWQGRTEAFF. The genes are TRBV30 and TRBJ1-1; D may be TRBD1 (5 bases). The CDR3 has 16 residues. Trimming shortened V by 0 bases and J by 5 bases, and 19 bases separated the two germline ends. Germline V gives CDR1 GTSNPN, CDR2 SVGIG (reference sequence).

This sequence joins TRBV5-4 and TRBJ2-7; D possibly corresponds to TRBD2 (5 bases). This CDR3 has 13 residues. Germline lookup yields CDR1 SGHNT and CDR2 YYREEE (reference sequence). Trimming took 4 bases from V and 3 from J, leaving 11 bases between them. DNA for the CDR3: TGTGCCAGCAGCCCGTCCACTAGCTACGAGCAGTACTTC. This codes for CASSPSTSYEQYF.

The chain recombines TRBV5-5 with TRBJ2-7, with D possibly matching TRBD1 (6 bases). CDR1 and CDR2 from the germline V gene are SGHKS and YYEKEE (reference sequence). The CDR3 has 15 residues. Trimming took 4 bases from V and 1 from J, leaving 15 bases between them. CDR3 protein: CASSLPPGQSYEQYF. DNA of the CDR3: TGTGCCAGCAGCCTACCTCCCGGACAGTCCTACGAGCAGTACTTC.